This T cell receptor beta chain was sequenced during a study of CD8 T cells in Susac syndrome. Findings and limits, study-wide: Repertoires of Susac syndrome CD4+ T cells lacked clonal expansion.

Sequencing of TCR beta covered CD8+ and CD4+ T cells obtained from blood. In contrast to the negatively isolated CD8+ and CD4+ T cells, TEMRA cells were FACS-enriched. Deletions cut 3 bases from V and 5 bases from J, with 10 bases between. There are 13 residues in the CDR3. Germline values: CDR1 MNHEY, CDR2 SVGAGI. RNA was extracted with the RNeasy kit, and a quantity of about 0.45 to 1 ug was reverse transcribed using random hexamers. The TCR beta CDR3 was amplified by immunoSEQ multiplex PCR across 54 Vbeta, 13 Jbeta. From the immunoSEQ multiplex PCR reads, TCRdb called clonotypes with MiXCR, one entry per CDR3 protein. Of hundreds of thousands of distinct CDR3 sequences listed, over 90% are singletons. The count of this clonotype is one. Antigen: not known.

The sequence was obtained from a human donor with Susac syndrome. Source material: CD4+ T cells from PBMCs. The chain links TRBV6-5 to TRBJ2-5; D is uncertain. CDR3 loop: CASSYDKWETQYF. As DNA, the CDR3 is TGTGCCAGCAGTTATGACAAATGGGAGACCCAGTACTTC.